This T cell receptor (beta chain) was sequenced for a study of T-cell reconstitution after alpha-beta-depleted transplantation in children. A few counts support this clonotype. Its antigen remains unidentified. Findings of the study overall: Among T cells one year after transplant, newly produced cells accounted for most counts and diversity.

The CDR3 length is 13 residues. Germline V CDR1 and CDR2: MNHEY, SVGAGI. Trimming removed 8 bases at V and 6 bases at J, with 13 bases between. TCRbeta library construction was performed incorporating unique molecular identifiers. TCRdb called the PCR reads again in MiXCR, with one record for every CDR3 protein. Of approximately 500,000 distinct CDR3 sequences listed, 27% are singletons. The V gene is TRBV6-5, the J gene TRBJ2-2, with D possibly TRBD1 on 5 matching bases. The clonotype was recovered from a boy under three years old with Wiskott-Aldrich syndrome, due to receive a stem cell transplant. This sample comprised PBMCs, obtained before TCRalphabeta/CD19-depleted stem cell transplant. Here the CDR3 reads CASGLLGPGELFF. The CDR3 nucleotides read TGTGCCAGCGGGTTGTTGGGGCCCGGGGAGCTGTTTTTT.